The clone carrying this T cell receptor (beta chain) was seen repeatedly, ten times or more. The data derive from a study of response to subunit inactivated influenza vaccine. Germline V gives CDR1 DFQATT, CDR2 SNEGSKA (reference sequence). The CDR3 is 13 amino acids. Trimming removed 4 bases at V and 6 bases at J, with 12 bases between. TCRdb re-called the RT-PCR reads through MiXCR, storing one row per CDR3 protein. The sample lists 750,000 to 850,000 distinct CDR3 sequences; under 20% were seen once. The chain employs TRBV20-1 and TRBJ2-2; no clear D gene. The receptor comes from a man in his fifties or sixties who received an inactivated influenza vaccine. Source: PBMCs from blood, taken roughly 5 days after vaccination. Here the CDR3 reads CSANQVNAGELFF. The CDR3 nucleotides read TGCAGTGCTAACCAAGTAAACGCCGGGGAGCTGTTTTTT.